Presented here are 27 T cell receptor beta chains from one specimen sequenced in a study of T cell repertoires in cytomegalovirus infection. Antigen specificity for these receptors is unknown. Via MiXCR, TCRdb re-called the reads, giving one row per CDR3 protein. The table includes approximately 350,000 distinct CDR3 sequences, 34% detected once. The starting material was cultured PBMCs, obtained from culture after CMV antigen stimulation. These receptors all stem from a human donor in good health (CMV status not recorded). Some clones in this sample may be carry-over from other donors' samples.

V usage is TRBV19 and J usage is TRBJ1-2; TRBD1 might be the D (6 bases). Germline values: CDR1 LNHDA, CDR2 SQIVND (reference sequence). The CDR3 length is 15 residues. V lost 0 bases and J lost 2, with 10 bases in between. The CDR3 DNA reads TGTGCCAGTAGTATAGACCCTGACAGGAACTATGGCTACACCTTC. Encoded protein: CASSIDPDRNYGYTF.

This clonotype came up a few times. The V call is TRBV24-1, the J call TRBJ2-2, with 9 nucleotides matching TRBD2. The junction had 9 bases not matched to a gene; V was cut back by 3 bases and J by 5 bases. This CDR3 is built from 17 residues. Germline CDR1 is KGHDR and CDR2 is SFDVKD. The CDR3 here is CATSDPRSGRTTGELFF. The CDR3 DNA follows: TGTGCCACCAGTGATCCCCGAAGCGGGAGGACGACCGGGGAGCTGTTTTTT.

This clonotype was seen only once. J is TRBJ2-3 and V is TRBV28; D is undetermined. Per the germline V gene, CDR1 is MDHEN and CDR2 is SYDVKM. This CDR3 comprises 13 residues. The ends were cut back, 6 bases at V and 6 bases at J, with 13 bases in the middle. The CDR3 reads CASRPPSIDTQYF. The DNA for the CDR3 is TGTGCCAGCAGGCCCCCATCGATCGATACGCAGTATTTT.

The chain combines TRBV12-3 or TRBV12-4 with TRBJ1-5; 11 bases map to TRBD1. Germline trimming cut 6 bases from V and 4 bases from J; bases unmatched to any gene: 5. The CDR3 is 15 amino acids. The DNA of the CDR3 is TGTGCCAGCAGGCCAGGGACAGGGGGGAATCAGCCCCAGCATTTT. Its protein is CASRPGTGGNQPQHF.

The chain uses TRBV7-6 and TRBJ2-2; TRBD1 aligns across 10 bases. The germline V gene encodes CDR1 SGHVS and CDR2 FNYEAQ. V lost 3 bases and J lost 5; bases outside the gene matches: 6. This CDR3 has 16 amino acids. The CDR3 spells CASSFRQGAQTGELFF. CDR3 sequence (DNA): TGTGCCAGCAGCTTTAGACAGGGGGCGCAAACCGGGGAGCTGTTTTTT.

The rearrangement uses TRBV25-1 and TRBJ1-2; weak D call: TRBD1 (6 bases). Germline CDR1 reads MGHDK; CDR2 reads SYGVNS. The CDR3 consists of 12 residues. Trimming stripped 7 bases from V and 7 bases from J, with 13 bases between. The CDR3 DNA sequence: TGTGCCAGCACTGAGGGGGGAGGTGGCTACACCTTC. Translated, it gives CASTEGGGGYTF.

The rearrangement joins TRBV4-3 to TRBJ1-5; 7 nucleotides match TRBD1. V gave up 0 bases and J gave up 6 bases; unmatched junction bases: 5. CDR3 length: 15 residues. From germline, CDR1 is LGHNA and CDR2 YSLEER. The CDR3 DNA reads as TGCGCCAGCAGCCAAGATAGACAGGGCTTTCAGCCCCAGCATTTT. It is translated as CASSQDRQGFQPQHF.

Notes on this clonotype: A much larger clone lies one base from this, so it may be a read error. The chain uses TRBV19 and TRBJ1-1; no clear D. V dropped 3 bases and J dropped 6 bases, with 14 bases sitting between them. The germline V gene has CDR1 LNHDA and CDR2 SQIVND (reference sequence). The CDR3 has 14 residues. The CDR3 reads CASSIRAGYAEAFF. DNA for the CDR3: TGTGCCAGTAGTATTCGGGCAGGTTACGCTGAAGCTTTCTTT. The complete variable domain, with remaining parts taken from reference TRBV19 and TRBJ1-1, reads DGGITQSPKYLFRKEGQNVTLSCEQNLNHDAMYWYRQDPGQGLRLIYYSQIVNDFQKGDIAEGYSVSREKKESFPLTVTSAQKNPTAFYLCASSIRAGYAEAFFGQGTRLTVV.

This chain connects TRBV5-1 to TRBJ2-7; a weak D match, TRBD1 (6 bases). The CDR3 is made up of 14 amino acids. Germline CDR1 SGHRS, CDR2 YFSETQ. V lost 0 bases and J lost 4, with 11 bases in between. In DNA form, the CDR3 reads TGCGCCAGCAGCTTGGTCCGGGGACAATACGAGCAGTACTTC. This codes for CASSLVRGQYEQYF.

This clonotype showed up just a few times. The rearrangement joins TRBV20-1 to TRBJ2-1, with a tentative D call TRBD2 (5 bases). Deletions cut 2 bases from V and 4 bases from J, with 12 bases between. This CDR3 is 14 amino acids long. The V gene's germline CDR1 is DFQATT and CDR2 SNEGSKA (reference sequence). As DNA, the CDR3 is TGCAGTGCTAGATCCCCCGGGATTTACAATGAGCAGTTCTTC. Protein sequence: CSARSPGIYNEQFF.

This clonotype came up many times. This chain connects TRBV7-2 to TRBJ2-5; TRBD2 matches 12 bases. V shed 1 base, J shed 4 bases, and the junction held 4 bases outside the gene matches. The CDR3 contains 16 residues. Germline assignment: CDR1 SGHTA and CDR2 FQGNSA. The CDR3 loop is CASSLGTTSGRETQYF. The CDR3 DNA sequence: TGTGCCAGCAGCTTAGGAACGACTAGCGGGAGAGAGACCCAGTACTTC.

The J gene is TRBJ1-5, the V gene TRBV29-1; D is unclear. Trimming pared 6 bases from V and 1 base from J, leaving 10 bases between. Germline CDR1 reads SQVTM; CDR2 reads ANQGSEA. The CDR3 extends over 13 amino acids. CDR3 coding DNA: TGCAGCGTGGCTGAGACAAGCAATCAGCCCCAGCATTTT. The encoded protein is CSVAETSNQPQHF.

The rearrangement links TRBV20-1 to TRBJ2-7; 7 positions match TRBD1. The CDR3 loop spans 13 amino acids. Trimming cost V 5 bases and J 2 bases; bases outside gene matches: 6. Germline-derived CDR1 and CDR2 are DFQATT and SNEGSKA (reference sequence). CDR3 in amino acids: CSAVRDSPYEQYV. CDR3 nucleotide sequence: TGCAGTGCTGTCCGGGACAGCCCCTACGAGCAGTACGTC.

Here the CDR3 reads CASSPSARLGNTIYF. The CDR3 DNA sequence: TGTGCCAGCAGCCCTTCCGCCAGGCTTGGAAACACCATATATTTT. The genes are TRBV7-9 and TRBJ1-3, with no clear D. Deletions cut 5 bases from V and 3 bases from J, with 14 bases between. CDR1 SEHNR and CDR2 FQNEAQ come from the germline V gene (reference sequence). This CDR3 comprises 15 residues.

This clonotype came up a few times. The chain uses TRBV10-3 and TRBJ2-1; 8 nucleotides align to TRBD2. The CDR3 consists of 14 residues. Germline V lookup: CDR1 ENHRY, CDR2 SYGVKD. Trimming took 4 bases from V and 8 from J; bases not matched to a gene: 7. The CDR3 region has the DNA TGTGCCATCAGTGCAAAGCGGGAGCTGCATGAGCAGTTCTTC. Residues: CAISAKRELHEQFF.

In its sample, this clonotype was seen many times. In nucleotides, the CDR3 is TGTGCCAGCAGCTTAAGACATCGTGGAAACACCATATATTTT. Residues: CASSLRHRGNTIYF. The V call is TRBV7-2, the J call TRBJ1-3, with unresolved D. Trimming cost V 2 bases and J 3 bases, with 8 bases left between them. Looked up from germline, CDR1 is SGHTA and CDR2 is FQGNSA. The CDR3 loop spans 14 amino acids.

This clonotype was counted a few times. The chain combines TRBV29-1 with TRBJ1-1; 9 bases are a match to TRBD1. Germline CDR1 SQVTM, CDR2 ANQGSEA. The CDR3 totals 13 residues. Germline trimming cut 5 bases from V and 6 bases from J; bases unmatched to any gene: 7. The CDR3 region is CSVWDRVGPEAFF. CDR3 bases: TGCAGCGTTTGGGACAGGGTTGGGCCTGAAGCTTTCTTT.

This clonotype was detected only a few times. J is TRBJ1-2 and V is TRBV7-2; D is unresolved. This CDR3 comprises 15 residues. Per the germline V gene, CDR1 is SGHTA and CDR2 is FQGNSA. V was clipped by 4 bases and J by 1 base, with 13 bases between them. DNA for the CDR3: TGTGCCAGCAGCTGGGGTTGGTCGGATAACTATGGCTACACCTTC. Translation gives CASSWGWSDNYGYTF.

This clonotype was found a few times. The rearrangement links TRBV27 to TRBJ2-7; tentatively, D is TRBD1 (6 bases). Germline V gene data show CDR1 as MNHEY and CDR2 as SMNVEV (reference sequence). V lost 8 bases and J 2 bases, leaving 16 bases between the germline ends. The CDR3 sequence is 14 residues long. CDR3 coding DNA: TGTGCCAGCGACACTCAACAGGGCACCTACGAGCAGTACTTC. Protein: CASDTQQGTYEQYF.

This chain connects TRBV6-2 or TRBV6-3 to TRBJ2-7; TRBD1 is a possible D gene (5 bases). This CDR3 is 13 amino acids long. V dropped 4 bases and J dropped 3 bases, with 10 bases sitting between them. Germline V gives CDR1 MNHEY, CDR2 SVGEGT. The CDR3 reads CASSLRGIYEQYF. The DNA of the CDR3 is TGTGCCAGCAGTTTAAGGGGAATCTACGAGCAGTACTTC.

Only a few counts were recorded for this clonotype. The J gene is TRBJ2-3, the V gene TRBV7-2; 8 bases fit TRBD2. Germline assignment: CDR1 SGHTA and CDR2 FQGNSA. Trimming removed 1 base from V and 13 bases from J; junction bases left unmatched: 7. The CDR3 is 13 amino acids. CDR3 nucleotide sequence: TGTGCCAGCAGCTTAGAGTGGCGGGAGGCCAAGTATTTT. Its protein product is CASSLEWREAKYF.

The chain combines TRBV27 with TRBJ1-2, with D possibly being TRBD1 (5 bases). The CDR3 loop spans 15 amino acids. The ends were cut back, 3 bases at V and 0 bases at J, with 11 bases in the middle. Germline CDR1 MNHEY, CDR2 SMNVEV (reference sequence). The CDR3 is CASSLTVLSNYGYTF. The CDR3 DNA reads TGTGCCAGCAGTTTGACAGTTCTTTCTAACTATGGCTACACCTTC.

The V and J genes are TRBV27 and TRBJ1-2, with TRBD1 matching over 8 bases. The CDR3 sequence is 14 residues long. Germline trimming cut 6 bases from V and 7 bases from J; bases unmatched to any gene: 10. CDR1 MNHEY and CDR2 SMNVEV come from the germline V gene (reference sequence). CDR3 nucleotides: TGTGCCAGCAGAACCTCCGGACAGGGTGGTGGCTACACCTTC. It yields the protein CASRTSGQGGGYTF.

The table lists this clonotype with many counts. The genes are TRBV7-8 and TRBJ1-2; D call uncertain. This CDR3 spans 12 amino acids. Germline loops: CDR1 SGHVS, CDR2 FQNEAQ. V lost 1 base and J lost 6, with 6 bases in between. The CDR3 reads CASSLVGDGYTF. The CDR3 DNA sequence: TGTGCCAGCAGCTTAGTTGGAGATGGCTACACCTTC.

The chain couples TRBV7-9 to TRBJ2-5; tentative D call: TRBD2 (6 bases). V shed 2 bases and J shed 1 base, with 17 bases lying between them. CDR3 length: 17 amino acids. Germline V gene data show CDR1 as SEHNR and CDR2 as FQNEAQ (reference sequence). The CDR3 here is CASSLYLANPSQETQYF. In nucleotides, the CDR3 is TGTGCCAGCAGCTTATACCTAGCGAACCCAAGCCAAGAGACCCAGTACTTC.

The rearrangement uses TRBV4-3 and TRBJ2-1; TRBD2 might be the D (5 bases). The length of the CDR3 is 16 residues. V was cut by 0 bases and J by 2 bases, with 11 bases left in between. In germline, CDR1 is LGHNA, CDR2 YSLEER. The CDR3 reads CASSQDRSGAYNEQFF. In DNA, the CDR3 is TGCGCCAGCAGCCAAGATCGGAGCGGAGCCTACAATGAGCAGTTCTTC.

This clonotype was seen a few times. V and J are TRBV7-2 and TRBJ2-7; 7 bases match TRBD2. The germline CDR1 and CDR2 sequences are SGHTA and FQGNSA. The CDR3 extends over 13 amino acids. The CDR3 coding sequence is TGTGCCAGCAGCATGTACCCCGGGACTACTTCCAACGTC. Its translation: CASSMYPGTTSNV.